What follows are 12 T cell receptor beta chains derived from one specimen sequenced in a study of tumor-infiltrating lymphocytes in primary liver carcinoma. Both RNA and DNA were isolated together from around 20-30 mg of bulk tissue that had not been sorted. A primer matching the constant region was used to make TCR beta cDNA from 500 to 650 ng of total RNA. Three nested multiplex PCR rounds of slightly modified ARM-PCR generated TCR beta libraries. Running around 10 cycles apiece, the first two PCR rounds relied on TRBV1-TRBV30 forward primers together with a C-beta reverse primer. TCRdb called the multiplex PCR reads again in MiXCR, with one record for every CDR3 protein. The repertoire holds approximately 92,000 distinct CDR3 sequences, with about 70% as singletons. The sample comprised liver tumor tissue from sampling region 5. The subset is: tumor region T5, tumor centre. The receptors stem from a woman aged 55 to 70 with primary liver carcinoma and hepatitis B virus infection.

Only one count was recorded for this clonotype. The V gene is TRBV20-1, the J gene TRBJ2-6; D possibly corresponds to TRBD2 (6 bases). CDR3 length: 15 residues. V dropped 6 bases and J dropped 0 bases, with 12 bases sitting between them. CDR1 and CDR2 (germline): DFQATT, SNEGSKA (reference sequence). The CDR3 DNA reads as TGCAGTGCCAGGAGGGCAAACTCTGGGGCCAACGTCCTGACTTTC. This translates into CSARRANSGANVLTF.

As concerns this clonotype: The germline gene is not matched at one end of the junction; a read error may be the cause. This chain joins TRBV7-9 and TRBJ2-3, with 13 positions matching TRBD2. This CDR3 spans 14 amino acids. Per the germline V gene, CDR1 is SEHNR and CDR2 is FQNEAQ (reference sequence). CDR3 in amino acids: CTSSKTSGRAVAYF. CDR3 coding DNA: TGTACCAGCAGCAAAACTAGCGGGAGGGCAGTCGCGTATTTT.

The chain employs TRBV7-9 and TRBJ2-3; D might be TRBD2 (5 bases). V gave up 5 bases and J gave up 1 base, with 13 bases separating them. CDR3 length equals 15 residues. CDR1 is SEHNR and CDR2 is FQNEAQ in the germline V gene (reference sequence). The DNA for the CDR3 is TGTGCCAGCAGCGTGTATACCGGGGGCACAGATACGCAGTATTTT. Its translation: CASSVYTGGTDTQYF.

Regarding this clonotype: No conserved phenylalanine or tryptophan ends this CDR3, so it is likely a read error. J is TRBJ1-5 and V is TRBV30; 7 nucleotides match TRBD1. In germline, CDR1 is GTSNPN, CDR2 SVGIG (reference sequence). Germline trimming cut 4 bases from V and 11 bases from J; bases unmatched to any gene: 17. The CDR3 covers 15 residues. CDR3 sequence reads: CAWIVGGGGSWAQHI. For the CDR3, the DNA is TGTGCCTGGATTGTTGGGGGAGGGGGCAGCTGGGCCCAGCATATT.

Concerning this clonotype: A read error is likely, as this CDR3 ends without the conserved phenylalanine or tryptophan. This chain connects TRBV11-2 to TRBJ1-6; D remains ambiguous. Per germline, CDR1 SGHAT and CDR2 FQNNGV. The CDR3 contains 13 residues. The CDR3: CASSLDPGSPLHS. The CDR3 DNA follows: TGTGCCAGTAGCTTAGATCCGGGCTCACCCCTCCACTCT.

This clonotype turned up a few times. A much larger clone lies one base from this, so it may be a read error. The chain joins TRBV15 to TRBJ1-6, with 7 bases identical to TRBD1. Germline V gene lookup returns CDR1 LNHNV and CDR2 YYDKDF (reference sequence). This CDR3 is 15 amino acids long. This CDR3 reads CATSRETGYNSPLRF. The DNA of the CDR3 is TGTGCCACCAGCAGAGAGACAGGGTACAATTCACCCCTCCGCTTT.

Many counts were recorded for this clonotype. The V call is TRBV12-5, the J call TRBJ2-1, with 7 bases fitting TRBD2. J gave up 8 bases and V 0 bases, and 7 bases lay outside the gene matches. Germline V lookup: CDR1 LGHNT, CDR2 FRNRAP. The CDR3 length is 15 residues. CDR3 sequence reads: CASGLVGGRIDEQFF. The CDR3 nucleotides read TGTGCTAGTGGTTTGGTCGGGGGGAGGATCGATGAGCAGTTCTTC.

A remark on this clonotype: One base away lies a much larger clone, so this may be a sequencing read error. The chain links TRBV6-6 to TRBJ1-2, with 8 positions matching TRBD1. Germline CDR1 and CDR2: MNHNY and SVGAGI (reference sequence). This CDR3 is 13 amino acids long. The CDR3 region is CARSYSQGGGYTF. The CDR3 region has the DNA TGTGCCAGGAGTTACTCACAGGGGGGCGGCTACACCTTC.

This clonotype was recorded many times. The V gene is TRBV7-9, the J gene TRBJ2-1, with TRBD2 identical over 12 bases. CDR1 and CDR2 from the germline V gene are SEHNR and FQNEAQ (reference sequence). J lost 2 bases, V lost 2 bases, and 10 bases had no gene match. This CDR3 is 19 amino acids long. The CDR3 DNA sequence: TGTGCCAGCAGCTTACCCGGGACTAGCGGGCTCAGAGCCTACAATGAGCAGTTCTTC. It specifies CASSLPGTSGLRAYNEQFF.

The rearrangement joins TRBV11-2 to TRBJ2-1; 14 bases match TRBD2. With 5 bases clipped from V and 8 bases from J, the junction kept 11 bases outside the gene matches. Germline loops: CDR1 SGHAT, CDR2 FQNNGV. The CDR3 length is 17 residues. The CDR3 is CASSMRLAGGPWDEQFF. The CDR3 region has the DNA TGTGCCAGCAGCATGAGACTAGCGGGAGGGCCATGGGATGAGCAGTTCTTC.

As concerns this clonotype: An end of the junction differs from the germline gene, which may be a read error. The genes are TRBV12-5 and TRBJ1-2; no firm D call. Germline values: CDR1 LGHNT, CDR2 FRNRAP. This CDR3 is 16 amino acids long. CDR3 sequence reads: CATGLAPTDLVRGYTF. The DNA of the CDR3 is TGTGCTACTGGTTTGGCACCCACGGATTTGGTGAGGGGCTACACCTTC.

Of note for this clonotype: A much larger clone is a single base away; this may be a read error. The rearrangement uses TRBV28 and TRBJ2-5, with TRBD1 matching over 10 bases. V was pared by 4 bases and J by 11 bases, with 4 bases of the junction left unmatched. This CDR3 has 12 amino acids. Germline V gives CDR1 MDHEN, CDR2 SYDVKM. CDR3 residues: CASSSKDRGQYF. CDR3 DNA: TGTGCCAGCAGTTCGAAGGACAGGGGGCAGTACTTC.